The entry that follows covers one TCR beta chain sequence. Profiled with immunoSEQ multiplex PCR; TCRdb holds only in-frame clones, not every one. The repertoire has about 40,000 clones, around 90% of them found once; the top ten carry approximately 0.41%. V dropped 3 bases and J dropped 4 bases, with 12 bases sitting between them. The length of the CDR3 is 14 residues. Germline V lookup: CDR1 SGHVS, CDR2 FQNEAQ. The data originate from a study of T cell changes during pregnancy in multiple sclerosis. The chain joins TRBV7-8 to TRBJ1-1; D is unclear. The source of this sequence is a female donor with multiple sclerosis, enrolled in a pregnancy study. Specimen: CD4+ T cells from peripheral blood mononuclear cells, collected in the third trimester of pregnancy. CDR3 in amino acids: CASSFTPEVTEAFF. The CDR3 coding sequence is TGTGCCAGCAGCTTTACCCCGGAGGTCACTGAAGCTTTCTTT.